This TCR beta chain was captured in a study of CD8 T cells in ankylosing spondylitis. Study-wide results and limits: In ankylosing spondylitis patients, matched synovial fluid reportedly showed significant enrichment of disease-linked clones. One TCR beta motif, made up of fewer than 10 highly homologous variants, appeared characteristic of ankylosing spondylitis blood. Clones that were linked to disease were CD8+ and were relatively rare in peripheral blood.

The ends lost 7 bases at V and 9 bases at J; junction bases unmatched: 12. CDR1 SNHLY and CDR2 FYNNEI come from the germline V gene. This CDR3 has 15 amino acids. The table lists this clonotype with many counts. What it binds is unknown. TCR beta libraries were made by quantitative 5'-RACE with molecular barcodes. TCRdb fed the 5' RACE reads into MiXCR, producing one record per CDR3 protein. This sample has some 130,000 distinct CDR3 sequences, with roughly 10% found just once. The TCR comes from a female donor with ankylosing spondylitis or in good health (not recorded which). Source material: blood, either unsorted or a sorted T cell fraction (not recorded which). V usage is TRBV2 and J usage is TRBJ1-4, with TRBD1 identical over 9 bases. DNA of the CDR3: TGTGCCAGCACCCGTGAGGACAGGGGCGCCAAAAAACTGTTTTTT. Protein product: CASTREDRGAKKLFF.